The present entry profiles one TCR beta chain with its context. Per the authors' pipeline: Scientists estimated how many nucleated cells there were by amplifying reference gene primers. Libraries were prepared by immunoSEQ multiplex PCR; TCRdb keeps only in-frame clonotypes and omits some of them. V and J calls and clone size are those listed in that table; D and trimming were worked out from the DNA. The sample includes roughly 47,000 clones, around 90% of them seen just once. This record comes from a study of blood T cell repertoires in COVID-19. Overall study context: The cDNA or gDNA used as material had been derived from T cells, B-cell-depleted T cells, or PBMCs.

This CDR3 comprises 15 residues. Germline CDR1 MRHNA, CDR2 SNTAGT. J was trimmed by 5 bases and V by 3 bases; bases with no gene match: 7. This chain links TRBV6-4 with TRBJ2-3; 8 positions match TRBD2. The specimen sequenced was peripheral blood. This TCR was sampled from a man aged 50 to 59 with acute or convalescent COVID-19. The chain's CDR3 is CASSESGGPGDTQYF. CDR3 sequence (DNA): TGTGCCAGCAGTGAGTCGGGAGGGCCGGGAGATACGCAGTATTTT.